Following are 21 T cell receptor beta chains from one sample sequenced in a study of T cell clones after liver transplantation. The protocol was immunoSEQ multiplex PCR, while the TCRdb copy is restricted to in-frame clones and leaves out a portion. The sample holds tens of thousands of clones; 75% to 90% are singletons and the top ten take over 2.5%. Sequences were derived from CD4+ T cells from blood, sampled at the 22-month timepoint. The source of these receptors is a human patient who received a liver transplant. Some T cells may be the graft donor's.

The table lists this clone with a few counts. V usage is TRBV25-1 and J usage is TRBJ2-5, with TRBD2 matching over 10 bases. Unmatched junction bases numbered 3, after V lost 3 bases and J lost 5 bases. CDR1 is MGHDK, CDR2 SYGVNS, per germline. This CDR3 region has 14 residues. As DNA, the CDR3 is TGTGCCAGCAGTGATCTAGCGGGGGAGGAGACCCAGTACTTC. Translating it yields CASSDLAGEETQYF.

This sequence joins TRBV11-2 and TRBJ2-1; the match to TRBD1 covers 9 bases. The CDR3 loop spans 15 amino acids. Germline CDR1 SGHAT, CDR2 FQNNGV. The J segment lost 6 bases and the V segment lost 7 bases, leaving 10 bases of the junction unmatched. CDR3 DNA sequence: TGTGCCAGCAACAATCTCCGGACAGGGGTCAATGAGCAGTTCTTC. Translation gives CASNNLRTGVNEQFF.

The V gene is TRBV14, the J gene TRBJ1-2, with TRBD1 as a possible D gene (6 bases). Germline CDR1 and CDR2: SGHDN and FVKESK. The CDR3 is 13 residues long. V lost 4 bases and J 7 bases, leaving 13 bases between the germline ends. The CDR3 DNA reads as TGTGCCAGCAGCCTCTCCGGGGGCTCTGGCTACACCTTC. Translating it yields CASSLSGGSGYTF. The entire variable domain, with the rest obtained from reference TRBV14 and TRBJ1-2, is as follows: EAGVTQFPSHSVIEKGQTVTLRCDPISGHDNLYWYRRVMGKEIKFLLHFVKESKQDESGMPNNRFLAERTGGTYSTLKVQPAELEDSGVYFCASSLSGGSGYTFGSGTRLTVV.

This clone is a singleton in its sample. This chain joins TRBV7-2 and TRBJ1-1; a weak D match, TRBD1 (5 bases). Germline CDR1 is SGHTA and CDR2 is FQGNSA. With 0 bases removed from V and 10 bases from J, the gap between germline ends came to 12 bases. The CDR3 has 13 amino acids. The CDR3 loop is CASSLARDSGAFF. CDR3 nucleotides: TGTGCCAGCAGCTTAGCGCGAGACAGCGGAGCTTTCTTT.

This clone was counted once. This chain uses TRBV5-1 with TRBJ2-7; 7 nucleotides agree with TRBD1. This CDR3 has 13 amino acids. Trimming removed 4 bases from V and 7 bases from J; junction bases left unmatched: 8. CDR1 SGHRS and CDR2 YFSETQ come from the germline V gene. The CDR3 nucleotides are TGCGCCAGCAGCCTGGACAGGTACGGGGAGCAGTACTTC. Translating it yields CASSLDRYGEQYF.

This chain links TRBV4-2 with TRBJ2-1; TRBD2 matches 10 bases. This CDR3 contains 19 residues. V shed 8 bases, J shed 0 bases, and the junction held 16 bases outside the gene matches. Germline loops: CDR1 LGHNA, CDR2 YNFKEQ. This CDR3 is CASGTWTSGGVPSYNEQFF. The CDR3 region has the DNA TGTGCCAGCGGGACGTGGACTAGCGGTGGGGTACCCTCCTACAATGAGCAGTTCTTC.

J is TRBJ2-1 and V is TRBV4-2; TRBD2 might be the D (5 bases). Between the trimmed V and J ends, which lost 4 bases and 4 bases, there was a span of 20 bases. CDR3 length equals 17 residues. CDR1 LGHNA and CDR2 YNFKEQ come from the germline V gene. The CDR3 is CASSPTLDETTYNEQFF. CDR3 nucleotides: TGTGCCAGCAGCCCCACCCTCGACGAGACTACTTACAATGAGCAGTTCTTC.

This chain uses TRBV7-2 with TRBJ2-1, with TRBD2 matching 9 bases. The CDR3 has 15 residues. CDR1 SGHTA and CDR2 FQGNSA come from the germline V gene. After removal of 1 base from V and 4 bases from J, the junction contained 2 bases not matched to a gene. This chain's CDR3 is CASSLERGDYNEQFF. CDR3 DNA: TGTGCCAGCAGCTTAGAGCGGGGGGATTACAATGAGCAGTTCTTC.

V gene TRBV19 combines with J gene TRBJ2-7; possible D gene TRBD1, 6 bases. Germline lookup yields CDR1 LNHDA and CDR2 SQIVND (reference sequence). V lost 10 bases, J lost 3 bases, and 16 bases lay in between. The CDR3 consists of 13 residues. The DNA for the CDR3 is TGTGCCACTCGACAGGACACTAACTACGAGCAGTACTTC. It encodes CATRQDTNYEQYF.

The chain joins TRBV10-3 to TRBJ1-1; TRBD1 might be the D (5 bases). CDR3 length equals 14 residues. The ends were cut back, 8 bases at V and 5 bases at J, with 18 bases in the middle. CDR1 is ENHRY, CDR2 SYGVKD, per germline. This chain's CDR3 is CAIQQSRAGTEAFF. In DNA, the CDR3 is TGTGCCATCCAGCAGTCCCGGGCAGGGACTGAAGCTTTCTTT.

This chain links TRBV14 with TRBJ1-2; D not certain. V was pared by 1 base and J by 7 bases, with 10 bases between. The CDR3 covers 13 residues. The germline gives CDR1 SGHDN, CDR2 FVKESK. The CDR3 reads CASSQGTSFGYTF. CDR3 coding DNA: TGTGCCAGCAGCCAAGGGACTTCCTTTGGCTACACCTTC.

V is TRBV28 and J is TRBJ1-2, with 9 bases that match TRBD1. The germline V gene has CDR1 MDHEN and CDR2 SYDVKM. The V and J ends lost 11 bases and 8 bases, in that order; junction bases with no gene match: 9. This CDR3 is 12 amino acids long. The CDR3 DNA follows: TGTGCCGGCCAGGGACAGGGCCAGGGCTACACCTTC. Protein product: CAGQGQGQGYTF.

CDR3 in DNA: TGCGCCAGCAGCCCCCGGACAGGCAACTATGGCTACACCTTC. Protein product: CASSPRTGNYGYTF. The rearrangement links TRBV4-3 to TRBJ1-2, with 7 bases matching TRBD1. This CDR3 comprises 14 residues. V trimming: 4 bases; J trimming: 2 bases; junction bases outside the gene matches: 4. CDR1 is LGHNA and CDR2 is YSLEER in the germline V gene.

The table lists this clone with a count of one. This sequence joins TRBV27 and TRBJ2-3, with D hard to call. Per germline, CDR1 MNHEY and CDR2 SMNVEV (reference sequence). The CDR3 consists of 16 residues. Deletions cut 3 bases from V and 0 bases from J, with 13 bases between. The CDR3 sequence is CASSFRVSHSTDTQYF. In DNA form, the CDR3 reads TGTGCCAGCAGTTTTAGAGTTTCTCATAGCACAGATACGCAGTATTTT.

This chain connects TRBV5-8 to TRBJ1-5; no reliable D call. V lost 0 bases and J lost 4, with 5 bases in between. Per germline, CDR1 SGHTS and CDR2 YDEGEE. The CDR3 runs 13 residues. In nucleotides, the CDR3 is TGTGCCAGCAGCTTGGAGCCAAATCAGCCCCAGCATTTT. The encoded protein is CASSLEPNQPQHF.

The V call is TRBV11-2, the J call TRBJ1-1, with D unresolved. CDR1 SGHAT and CDR2 FQNNGV come from the germline V gene. The CDR3 has 14 amino acids. Trimming removed 4 bases at V and 3 bases at J, with 12 bases between. The CDR3 reads CASSSRPGYTEAFF. The CDR3 region has the DNA TGTGCCAGCAGCTCCCGTCCGGGTTACACTGAAGCTTTCTTT.

V and J are TRBV18 and TRBJ2-1, with TRBD2 matching over 8 bases. V was pared by 2 bases and J by 5 bases, with 11 bases of the junction left unmatched. The CDR3 is made up of 17 amino acids. Germline assignment: CDR1 KGHSH and CDR2 LQKENI. CDR3 sequence (DNA): TGTGCCAGCTCACCAAACAGTAGGCTAGCGGGCAACAATGAGCAGTTCTTC. It yields the protein CASSPNSRLAGNNEQFF. The full variable domain, with the rest looked up from reference TRBV18 and TRBJ2-1, is NAGVMQNPRHLVRRRGQEARLRCSPMKGHSHVYWYRQLPEEGLKFMVYLQKENIIDESGMPKERFSAEFPKEGPSILRIQQVVRGDSAAYFCASSPNSRLAGNNEQFFGPGTRLTVL.

The chain is built from TRBV6-5 and TRBJ1-4; D unresolved. Trimming removed 6 bases from V and 7 bases from J, with 15 bases in between. The germline V gene has CDR1 MNHEY and CDR2 SVGAGI. The CDR3 is made up of 14 amino acids. CDR3 loop: CASRTQYPFEKLFF. The CDR3 bases are TGTGCCAGCAGGACACAGTATCCGTTTGAAAAACTGTTTTTT.

This rearrangement joins TRBV14 to TRBJ1-2; TRBD1 might be the D (5 bases). The CDR3 contains 15 residues. Germline values: CDR1 SGHDN, CDR2 FVKESK. V was cut by 1 base and J by 4 bases, with 13 bases left in between. CDR3 protein: CASSQVRGTGYGYTF. The CDR3 DNA sequence: TGTGCCAGCAGCCAAGTTCGTGGGACGGGCTATGGCTACACCTTC.

This chain links TRBV19 with TRBJ2-5; D might be TRBD1 or TRBD2, each matching 7 bases. Trimming cost V 8 bases and J 1 base, with 14 bases left between them. The germline CDR1 and CDR2 sequences are LNHDA and SQIVND (reference sequence). The CDR3 is 14 amino acids. Here the CDR3 reads CASEGGGSQETQYF. The CDR3 bases are TGTGCCAGTGAAGGGGGCGGGAGCCAAGAGACCCAGTACTTC.

The chain is built from TRBV5-6 and TRBJ2-7; no reliable D call. Looked up from germline, CDR1 is SGHDT and CDR2 is YYEEEE. This CDR3 spans 14 amino acids. Deletions cut 5 bases from V and 2 bases from J, with 14 bases between. The CDR3 sequence is CASSKIQSAYEQYF. DNA for the CDR3: TGTGCCAGCAGTAAAATTCAGTCCGCCTACGAGCAGTACTTC.